The rows below give T cell receptor beta chains drawn from one sample of a study of glioma-infiltrating T cells. TCRdb re-called the multiplex PCR reads through MiXCR, storing one row per CDR3 protein. The sample lists about 130,000 distinct CDR3 sequences, 23% occurring once. Material for sequencing was glioma tissue, nonneoplastic brain tissue, or PBMCs (not recorded which). These receptors were obtained from a human donor with low-grade glioma or glioblastoma, undergoing nonglioma brain surgery, or in good health (not recorded which). CDR3s include the opening cysteine and the closing phenylalanine or tryptophan. A D gene is named only where the DNA matches it firmly.

J gene: TRBJ2-7
D gene: -
V gene: TRBV6-6
CDR3 protein: CASSYGALMEQYF

J gene: TRBJ2-3
D gene: -
V gene: TRBV5-4
CDR3 protein: CASSLTNTQYF

J gene: TRBJ2-3
D gene: TRBD1
V gene: TRBV4-1
CDR3 protein: CASSQAKGQQRTDTQYF

J gene: TRBJ2-7
D gene: -
V gene: TRBV5-1
CDR3 protein: CASSQMAGSSYEQYF

J gene: TRBJ1-5
D gene: -
V gene: TRBV5-5
CDR3 protein: CASSMQGQSNQPRHF

J gene: TRBJ1-2
D gene: TRBD1
V gene: TRBV10-3
CDR3 protein: CAISASPDRGSYGYTF

J gene: TRBJ2-1
D gene: TRBD1
V gene: TRBV6-1
CDR3 protein: CASSQRQGYMKNEQFF

J gene: TRBJ2-3
D gene: -
V gene: TRBV4-1
CDR3 protein: CTSSQQWVNTDTQYF

J gene: TRBJ2-3
D gene: -
V gene: TRBV10-3
CDR3 protein: CAAGWGTDTQYF

J gene: TRBJ2-7
D gene: -
V gene: TRBV18
CDR3 protein: CASSRTRDTYEQYF

J gene: TRBJ2-3
D gene: -
V gene: TRBV30
CDR3 protein: CAWSVLRSTDTQYF

J gene: TRBJ2-7
D gene: -
V gene: TRBV6-1
CDR3 protein: CASSFPWGAEQYF

J gene: TRBJ2-1
D gene: TRBD1
V gene: TRBV19
CDR3 protein: CASSTGQVRLWNEQFF

J gene: TRBJ1-1
D gene: -
V gene: TRBV5-4
CDR3 protein: CASSRTEMNIEAFF

J gene: TRBJ1-2
D gene: TRBD1
V gene: TRBV7-9
CDR3 protein: CASSLVLTGGLYGYTF

J gene: TRBJ1-5
D gene: -
V gene: TRBV27
CDR3 protein: CASSLWAGNQPQHF

J gene: TRBJ2-3
D gene: -
V gene: TRBV19
CDR3 protein: CASSIDFGRGTTDTQYF

J gene: TRBJ2-5
D gene: -
V gene: TRBV29-1
CDR3 protein: CSYSQETQYF

J gene: TRBJ2-3
D gene: TRBD1
V gene: TRBV6-1
CDR3 protein: CASSRNRGWTDTQYF

J gene: TRBJ1-3
D gene: -
V gene: TRBV20-1
CDR3 protein: CSASREHTIYF

J gene: TRBJ2-7
D gene: -
V gene: TRBV7-8
CDR3 protein: CASSLPSVAYEQYF

J gene: TRBJ1-3
D gene: -
V gene: TRBV12-3/TRBV12-4
CDR3 protein: CASSLGGGGTGNIIYF

J gene: TRBJ1-1
D gene: -
V gene: TRBV11-2
CDR3 protein: CASSGLKILNGTAFF

J gene: TRBJ2-5
D gene: -
V gene: TRBV6-2/TRBV6-3
CDR3 protein: CASSYRAVETQYF

J gene: TRBJ2-7
D gene: TRBD2
V gene: TRBV4-3
CDR3 protein: CASSQRLAGVYEQYF

J gene: TRBJ2-7
D gene: TRBD2
V gene: TRBV12-3/TRBV12-4
CDR3 protein: CASSVERGRNEQYF

J gene: TRBJ2-1
D gene: -
V gene: TRBV20-1
CDR3 protein: CSARDPWGRNEQFF

J gene: TRBJ2-3
D gene: -
V gene: TRBV5-1
CDR3 protein: CASSPRAVGSTDTQYF

J gene: TRBJ2-7
D gene: -
V gene: TRBV29-1
CDR3 protein: CSVVRPGYYEQYF

J gene: TRBJ2-3
D gene: -
V gene: TRBV7-2
CDR3 protein: CASSFQQGPSTDTQYF

J gene: TRBJ2-2
D gene: -
V gene: TRBV3-1
CDR3 protein: CASSQNTGELFF

J gene: TRBJ1-1
D gene: TRBD1
V gene: TRBV29-1
CDR3 protein: CSVGQGLNTEAFF

J gene: TRBJ2-3
D gene: TRBD2
V gene: TRBV7-2
CDR3 protein: CASSFVGLAGGKTDTQYF

J gene: TRBJ2-7
D gene: -
V gene: TRBV7-9
CDR3 protein: CASSLADSSFYEQYF

J gene: TRBJ2-1
D gene: TRBD1
V gene: TRBV29-1
CDR3 protein: CSVPLGDRGDYNEQFF

J gene: TRBJ1-3
D gene: -
V gene: TRBV4-3
CDR3 protein: CASSQNYLQGGNTIYF

J gene: TRBJ1-4
D gene: -
V gene: TRBV20-1
CDR3 protein: CSARDLRATNEKLFF

J gene: TRBJ1-4
D gene: -
V gene: TRBV7-6
CDR3 protein: CASSPRSNRANEKLFF

J gene: TRBJ2-2
D gene: -
V gene: TRBV7-2
CDR3 protein: CASSLRGGVNTGELFF

J gene: TRBJ2-5
D gene: TRBD2
V gene: TRBV20-1
CDR3 protein: CSAKGTSGDQETQYF